Listed here are 20 T cell receptor beta chains from one sample, sequenced in a study of shared clonotypes between healthy human individuals. Sequenced by immunoSEQ multiplex PCR; TCRdb stores in-frame clones only, minus some. The data contain millions of clones, 90% to 95% of them singletons. The material sequenced was naive CD4+ T cells sorted from blood. Indicated subset: CD45RA+ positively selected. The receptor set was obtained from a man between 18 and 29 years old in good health.

The V call is TRBV7-9, the J call TRBJ1-1, with D perhaps TRBD1 (6 bases). Germline V gene lookup returns CDR1 SEHNR and CDR2 FQNEAQ (reference sequence). Trimming left V 5 bases short and J 3 bases short, with 16 bases between. This CDR3 contains 15 residues. CDR3 region: CASSQRGGLDTEAFF. The DNA of the CDR3 is TGTGCCAGCAGCCAGCGAGGGGGTTTGGACACTGAAGCTTTCTTT.

The CDR3 region has the DNA TGTGCCAGCAGCCTAGTGAAGTTGGGGTCCTACGAGCAGTACTTC. This sequence encodes CASSLVKLGSYEQYF. The chain recombines TRBV7-9 with TRBJ2-7; D not resolved. The germline CDR1 and CDR2 sequences are SEHNR and FQNEAQ (reference sequence). V lost 5 bases to trimming and J lost 1 base, with 15 bases between them. The CDR3 is 15 residues long.

The count of this clone is one. The V call is TRBV7-9, the J call TRBJ2-7, with D unresolved. Germline-derived CDR1 and CDR2 are SEHNR and FQNEAQ (reference sequence). V shed 5 bases and J shed 4 bases, with 12 bases lying between them. The CDR3 sequence is 13 residues long. CDR3: CASSDGSIYEQYF. Here the CDR3 DNA reads TGTGCCAGCAGCGACGGGTCCATATACGAGCAGTACTTC.

This clone was detected only once. The genes are TRBV4-1 and TRBJ2-6; 8 positions match TRBD2. Germline values: CDR1 MGHRA, CDR2 YSYEKL. This CDR3 spans 18 amino acids. V dropped 4 bases and J dropped 2; count of bases not matched to a gene: 10. As DNA, the CDR3 is TGCGCCAGCAGCCCCGAACCCGGGGGGGCGCCTGGGGCCAACGTCCTGACTTTC. It translates to CASSPEPGGAPGANVLTF.

The chain recombines TRBV10-3 with TRBJ2-1; 8 bases are a match to TRBD2. The CDR3 is made up of 15 amino acids. Trimming cost V 8 bases and J 5 bases; bases outside gene matches: 11. Germline V gene data show CDR1 as ENHRY and CDR2 as SYGVKD. CDR3 nucleotide sequence: TGTGCCATCGCAGGAGCGGGAGTTGGGGACAATGAGCAGTTCTTC. Encoded protein: CAIAGAGVGDNEQFF.

This sequence joins TRBV5-1 and TRBJ2-1; a possible D gene is TRBD2 (6 bases). Germline V gene sequence: CDR1 SGHRS, CDR2 YFSETQ. V was shortened by 7 bases and J by 6 bases, with 17 bases between the two germline ends. There are 14 residues in the CDR3. The CDR3 sequence: CASGGITTTNEQFF. CDR3 nucleotides: TGCGCCAGCGGGGGGATCACTACCACCAATGAGCAGTTCTTC.

To note about this clone: The sample has other DNA sequences that encode this CDR3 too. In DNA form, the CDR3 reads TGTGCCAGCAGGCGCACCGGCAATCAGCCCCAGCATTTT. Amino acid sequence: CASRRTGNQPQHF. The chain joins TRBV2 to TRBJ1-5; D call uncertain. The CDR3 extends over 13 amino acids. The germline V and J ends were trimmed by 6 bases and 2 bases, with 8 bases remaining between them. The germline V gene encodes CDR1 SNHLY and CDR2 FYNNEI.

Of note for this clone: Other DNA sequences in the sample encode the same CDR3. The chain recombines TRBV7-9 with TRBJ2-7; D unclear. CDR3 size: 14 residues. Trimming shortened V by 1 base and J by 0 bases, and 7 bases separated the two germline ends. Germline V lookup: CDR1 SEHNR, CDR2 FQNEAQ (reference sequence). In DNA, the CDR3 is TGTGCCAGCAGCTTAGGGGCAGGCTCCTACGAGCAGTACTTC. It is translated as CASSLGAGSYEQYF.

This chain joins TRBV4-2 and TRBJ2-7, with D perhaps TRBD1 or TRBD2 (5 bases each). This CDR3 is 14 amino acids long. V was pared by 4 bases and J by 7 bases, with 17 bases between. CDR1 LGHNA and CDR2 YNFKEQ come from the germline V gene. CDR3 nucleotide sequence: TGTGCCAGCAGCCGAGGAGGAAACCAGGGAGAGCAGTACTTC. This codes for CASSRGGNQGEQYF.

This clone showed up just a few times. This chain connects TRBV18 to TRBJ1-2, with D unclear. Germline lookup yields CDR1 KGHSH and CDR2 LQKENI. There are 13 residues in the CDR3. Deletions cut 2 bases from V and 4 bases from J, with 8 bases between. CDR3 sequence: CASSPEAAYGYTF. CDR3 coding DNA: TGTGCCAGCTCACCAGAGGCGGCCTATGGCTACACCTTC.

The chain is built from TRBV6-5 and TRBJ2-7; weak D call: TRBD1 (6 bases). Trimming removed 6 bases at V and 3 bases at J, with 12 bases between. Germline V gene data show CDR1 as MNHEY and CDR2 as SVGAGI. The CDR3 has 13 amino acids. This CDR3 is CASSQGGHYEQYF. In DNA, the CDR3 is TGTGCCAGCAGCCAAGGGGGACACTACGAGCAGTACTTC.

V is TRBV7-9 and J is TRBJ1-1; D uncertain. From germline, CDR1 is SEHNR and CDR2 FQNEAQ (reference sequence). The CDR3 totals 15 residues. Between the trimmed V and J ends, which lost 4 bases and 1 base, there was a span of 13 bases. CDR3 sequence: CASSSLGGGNTEAFF. The CDR3 DNA follows: TGTGCCAGCAGCTCCCTTGGAGGAGGGAACACTGAAGCTTTCTTT.

About this clone itself: The sample contains more than one DNA sequence encoding this CDR3. The chain recombines TRBV9 with TRBJ2-1; 10 nucleotides agree with TRBD1. Germline loops: CDR1 SGDLS, CDR2 YYNGEE. The CDR3 sequence is 15 residues long. V lost 2 bases and J lost 1; bases outside the gene matches: 0. CDR3: CASSVGQGSYNEQFF. The CDR3 DNA is TGTGCCAGCAGCGTGGGACAGGGGTCCTACAATGAGCAGTTCTTC.

The genes are TRBV2 and TRBJ2-1, with 8 bases matching TRBD2. The J segment lost 6 bases and the V segment lost 7 bases, leaving 8 bases of the junction unmatched. From germline, CDR1 is SNHLY and CDR2 FYNNEI. This CDR3 spans 14 amino acids. DNA of the CDR3: TGTGCCAGCAACCGGCTAGCGGGCGGCAATGAGCAGTTCTTC. Its protein is CASNRLAGGNEQFF.

This clone was seen a handful of times. J is TRBJ1-1 and V is TRBV29-1; no reliable D call. The germline CDR1 and CDR2 sequences are SQVTM and ANQGSEA. With 4 bases removed from V and 6 bases from J, the gap between germline ends came to 9 bases. The CDR3 is 11 residues long. CDR3 loop: CSVGAVSEAFF. CDR3 nucleotide sequence: TGCAGCGTTGGGGCTGTTTCTGAAGCTTTCTTT.

The rearrangement uses TRBV5-1 and TRBJ2-3, with a possible D match to TRBD2 (5 bases). This CDR3 region has 15 residues. Trimming took 3 bases from V and 3 from J, leaving 14 bases between them. Germline V gene sequence: CDR1 SGHRS, CDR2 YFSETQ. CDR3 sequence: CASSWEGRRTDTQYF. Here the CDR3 DNA reads TGCGCCAGCAGCTGGGAAGGTAGGAGGACAGATACGCAGTATTTT.

This clone was seen once. The chain has TRBV30 and TRBJ2-7; no firm D call. The CDR3 sequence is 12 residues long. V lost 2 bases and J lost 0, with 5 bases in between. Per the germline V gene, CDR1 is GTSNPN and CDR2 is SVGIG (reference sequence). The CDR3 DNA sequence: TGTGCCTGGAGTAAGAGCTCCTACGAGCAGTACTTC. Encoded protein: CAWSKSSYEQYF. The full variable domain, its missing parts supplied by reference TRBV30 and TRBJ2-7, is SQTIHQWPATLVQPVGSPLSLECTVEGTSNPNLYWYRQAAGRGLQLLFYSVGIGQISSEVPQNLSASRPQDRQFILSSKKLLLSDSGFYLCAWSKSSYEQYFGPGTRLTVT.

CDR3: CASSTTGVSGELFF. The CDR3 DNA reads as TGTGCCAGCAGTACCACAGGGGTTTCCGGGGAGCTGTTTTTT. The chain carries TRBV2 and TRBJ2-2; 7 positions agree with TRBD1. Losses at the gene ends were 5 bases for V and 6 bases for J; bases not matched to a gene: 6. The CDR3 has 14 residues. Per the germline V gene, CDR1 is SNHLY and CDR2 is FYNNEI.

This chain connects TRBV4-1 to TRBJ2-7, with 7 bases that match TRBD2. The CDR3 consists of 17 residues. Germline CDR1 and CDR2: MGHRA and YSYEKL. V was pared by 0 bases and J by 5 bases, with 13 bases of the junction left unmatched. The CDR3 spells CASSQEWVWQGGDEQYF. The CDR3 DNA sequence: TGCGCCAGCAGCCAAGAATGGGTTTGGCAGGGAGGGGACGAGCAGTACTTC.

V gene TRBV27 combines with J gene TRBJ1-1; D is perhaps TRBD1 (6 bases). The germline V and J ends were trimmed by 1 base and 5 bases, with 32 bases remaining between them. The CDR3 is made up of 21 amino acids. The V gene's germline CDR1 is MNHEY and CDR2 SMNVEV (reference sequence). DNA of the CDR3: TGTGCCAGCAGTTTATACCCAAATTCGCGGGGGGGGCGCGAGTTTCGGACTGAAGCTTTCTTT. Its protein is CASSLYPNSRGGREFRTEAFF.